This TCR beta chain was profiled in a study of CD8 T cells in Susac syndrome. Roughly 0.45 to 1 ug RNA was reverse transcribed with random hexamers. TCRdb called the immunoSEQ multiplex PCR reads again in MiXCR, with one record for every CDR3 protein. The sample holds around 95,000 distinct CDR3 sequences, around 96% seen once. Germline CDR1 and CDR2: MDHEN and SYDVKM. The CDR3 has 15 residues. The V gene end was trimmed by 6 bases and the J gene end by 11 bases; junction bases not matched to a gene: 15. TCR beta sequencing covered blood CD8+ and CD4+ T cells. The TCR was taken from a human donor with Susac syndrome. This sequence joins TRBV28 and TRBJ2-1; 8 bases match TRBD2. Sequenced input: CD8+ T cells from PBMCs. The CDR3 region has the DNA TGTGCCAGCAGCCTCGTGGAGGAGGTAGCGGGGAAGCAGTTCTTC. Protein product: CASSLVEEVAGKQFF.